These 20 T cell receptor beta chains originate from one sample sequenced in a study of metastatic and nonmetastatic thyroid tumors. There were no patients who had received any treatment before thyroid surgery. TCRdb used MiXCR to call clones anew from the PCR reads. The sample contains 60,000 or so clones, just over 4% of which appear only once. Specimen: blood. Source of these receptors: a female donor with papillary thyroid cancer or a benign thyroid nodule (not recorded which). Some clones in this sample may be carry-over from other donors' samples.

This clone showed up many times. This chain connects TRBV3-1 to TRBJ2-7; unclear D gene. This CDR3 spans 14 amino acids. The ends were cut back, 4 bases at V and 1 base at J, with 11 bases in the middle. CDR1 and CDR2 from the germline V gene are LGHDT and YNNKEL (reference sequence). The CDR3 sequence is CASSPRLVSYEQYF. The CDR3 nucleotides read TGTGCCAGCAGCCCTAGATTAGTGTCCTACGAGCAGTACTTC.

This clone was observed a few times. This may be a read error, as it is one base from a much larger clone. This chain joins TRBV6-2 or TRBV6-3 and TRBJ2-2; weak D call: TRBD2 (6 bases). With 7 bases removed from V and 7 bases from J, the gap between germline ends came to 13 bases. Germline values: CDR1 MNHEY, CDR2 SVGEGT. This CDR3 comprises 13 residues. CDR3 amino acids: CASIGRRGGELFF. DNA for the CDR3: TGTGCCAGCATCGGGAGAAGGGGCGGGGAGCTGTTTTTT.

V is TRBV6-1 and J is TRBJ2-3; 7 bases fit TRBD1. CDR1 and CDR2 (germline): MNHNS, SASEGT. V trimming: 6 bases; J trimming: 2 bases; junction bases outside the gene matches: 8. This CDR3 is 15 amino acids long. The CDR3 DNA reads as TGTGCCAGCAGAATGAAAGGGGGCCCCACAGATACGCAGTATTTT. It yields the protein CASRMKGGPTDTQYF.

The chain uses TRBV7-2 and TRBJ2-6; no firm D call. V was shortened by 6 bases and J by 0 bases, with 9 bases between the two germline ends. There are 15 residues in the CDR3. CDR1 is SGHTA and CDR2 is FQGNSA in the germline V gene. The CDR3 DNA reads as TGTGCCAGCAGATTTAGGCCCTCTGGGGCCAACGTCCTGACTTTC. Translating gives CASRFRPSGANVLTF.

This clone was seen a handful of times. This clone may be a read error of a much larger clone one base away. This CDR3 reads CASSWWGTGPDTQYF. The CDR3 bases are TGTGCCAGCAGCTGGTGGGGGACTGGACCAGATACGCAGTATTTT. This chain joins TRBV13 and TRBJ2-3; the D gene is possibly TRBD2 (6 bases). Germline CDR1 PRHDT, CDR2 FYEKMQ (reference sequence). The CDR3 runs to 15 residues. Trimming removed 4 bases at V and 4 bases at J, with 15 bases between.

This clone has a handful of counts. A read error may be the cause here, since a much bigger clone is one base away. V gene TRBV6-9 combines with J gene TRBJ2-1; possibly TRBD1 for D (6 bases). CDR3 length equals 15 residues. In germline, CDR1 is MNHGY, CDR2 SVAAGI. The CDR3 DNA reads as TGCGCCAGCAGTGAGACGGGACAAGTCTACAATGAGCAGTTCTTC. Amino acid sequence: CASSETGQVYNEQFF.

This clone was recorded many times. This chain joins TRBV28 and TRBJ1-6; D is unclear. Germline assignment: CDR1 MDHEN and CDR2 SYDVKM. There are 15 residues in the CDR3. The V end was cut by 3 bases, the J end by 10 bases, with 16 bases between. CDR3: CASSLPSNFYSPLHF. DNA for the CDR3: TGTGCCAGCAGTTTGCCGTCCAATTTTTACTCACCCCTCCACTTT.

Only a few counts were recorded for this clone. V is TRBV5-1 and J is TRBJ2-1, with 8 positions matching TRBD2. J lost 7 bases, V lost 1 base, and 4 bases had no gene match. This CDR3 has 14 residues. Per germline, CDR1 SGHRS and CDR2 YFSETQ. The chain's CDR3 is CASSLLGTSNEQFF. In DNA form, the CDR3 reads TGCGCCAGCAGCTTGTTAGGGACTAGTAATGAGCAGTTCTTC.

This clone was recorded at least ten times. The V gene is TRBV24-1, the J gene TRBJ2-1; 12 bases are a match to TRBD2. The CDR3 has 16 amino acids. Germline V lookup: CDR1 KGHDR, CDR2 SFDVKD. V lost 3 bases, J lost 9 bases, and 8 bases stayed unmatched. The CDR3 reads CATSDPGLAGLVEQFF. The CDR3 region has the DNA TGTGCCACCAGTGATCCCGGACTAGCGGGATTGGTTGAGCAGTTCTTC.

Notes on this clone: One end of the junction is discordant with germline, which a read error may explain. This chain links TRBV7-3 with TRBJ2-3; D possibly matches TRBD1 or TRBD2 (5 bases each). This CDR3 contains 18 residues. Germline V CDR1 and CDR2: SGHTA, FQGTGA. CDR3 DNA: TGTGCCAGCAACCCGAGGCGGGTGTCCCCAACAAGCACAGGTACGCAGTATTTT. It translates to CASNPRRVSPTSTGTQYF.

This clone has just a few counts. V is TRBV6-1 and J is TRBJ2-6, with unresolved D. Between the trimmed V and J ends, which lost 3 bases and 4 bases, there was a span of 7 bases. Germline-derived CDR1 and CDR2 are MNHNS and SASEGT. The length of the CDR3 is 14 residues. The CDR3 here is CASSDQVGANVLTF. The CDR3 region has the DNA TGTGCCAGCAGTGACCAGGTCGGGGCCAACGTCCTGACTTTC.

This chain links TRBV12-3 or TRBV12-4 with TRBJ1-6; a weak D match, TRBD1 (5 bases). The CDR3 loop spans 14 amino acids. V was cut by 5 bases and J by 11 bases, with 16 bases left in between. The CDR3 DNA reads as TGTGCCAGCAGTCAGGGCTACGATTATACACCCCTCCACTTT. It specifies CASSQGYDYTPLHF.

There are a few counts of this clone. Since the CDR3 does not end with the conserved phenylalanine or tryptophan, this likely comes from a read error. The chain has TRBV29-1 and TRBJ2-7; D is perhaps TRBD2 (5 bases). The CDR3 has 14 residues. Between the trimmed V and J ends, which lost 7 bases and 3 bases, there was a span of 19 bases. The germline V gene has CDR1 SQVTM and CDR2 ANQGSEA. The DNA of the CDR3 is TGCAGCGGCCCGCCGCGGAGGATTGGCTACGAGCAGTACCTC. Translated, it gives CSGPPRRIGYEQYL.

This clone was recorded at least ten times. This sequence may be a read error, since a much larger clone differs from it by one base. The chain links TRBV9 to TRBJ1-3; 7 positions match TRBD1. The CDR3 spans 12 residues. Germline CDR1 SGDLS, CDR2 YYNGEE. CDR3 amino acids: CASSGQGDTTYF. CDR3 DNA sequence: TGTGCCAGCAGCGGACAGGGAGACACCACATATTTT.

This clone has ten or more counts. Distinct nucleotide sequences in the sample also encode this CDR3. The chain employs TRBV5-1 and TRBJ1-3; D unresolved. V lost 0 bases, J lost 9 bases, and 13 bases lay in between. This CDR3 has 14 amino acids. CDR1 is SGHRS, CDR2 YFSETQ, per germline. As DNA, the CDR3 is TGCGCCAGCAGCTTGGGGACTGGGAGAAGCACCATATATTTT. It codes for CASSLGTGRSTIYF.

This clone was seen ten or more times. The chain combines TRBV19 with TRBJ1-5, with TRBD1 matching over 7 bases. CDR3 length equals 17 residues. Germline CDR1 and CDR2: LNHDA and SQIVND (reference sequence). Losses at the gene ends were 3 bases for V and 5 bases for J; bases not matched to a gene: 13. The CDR3 coding sequence is TGTGCCAGTAGTATGATAGCCGGGACAGTTACGGATCAGCCCCAGCATTTT. This codes for CASSMIAGTVTDQPQHF.

This clone turned up a few times. V and J are TRBV2 and TRBJ2-2; 7 bases agree with TRBD1. Germline V lookup: CDR1 SNHLY, CDR2 FYNNEI. The CDR3 sequence is 13 residues long. For the CDR3, the DNA is TGTGAAAGCAGTGCCAGGGGGACCGGGGAGCTGTTTTTT. Translating it yields CESSARGTGELFF.

This clone was found many times. The chain is built from TRBV12-3 or TRBV12-4 and TRBJ2-1; 8 bases are shared with TRBD2. The CDR3 is 13 amino acids. The J segment lost 4 bases and the V segment lost 6 bases, leaving 2 bases of the junction unmatched. The CDR3 DNA reads as TGTGCCAGCAGACTAGCGGAGTACAATGAGCAGTTCTTC. Its protein product is CASRLAEYNEQFF.

In this sample, this clone is medium-sized. V usage is TRBV6-1 and J usage is TRBJ1-6, with 12 bases lining up with TRBD1. J was trimmed by 13 bases and V by 5 bases; bases with no gene match: 12. Germline-derived CDR1 and CDR2 are MNHNS and SASEGT. The CDR3 runs 16 residues. CDR3 bases: TGTGCCAGCAGTCAGGACTCCGGGGACAGGGGGCTCCCCCTCCACTTT. Its translation: CASSQDSGDRGLPLHF.

There are many counts of this clone. The chain employs TRBV5-4 and TRBJ1-1; D may be TRBD1 (6 bases). Germline-derived CDR1 and CDR2 are SGHNT and YYREEE (reference sequence). With 2 bases removed from V and 5 bases from J, the gap between germline ends came to 10 bases. This CDR3 is built from 13 residues. CDR3 region: CASSLQGKTEAFF. The CDR3 region has the DNA TGTGCCAGCAGCTTACAGGGCAAGACTGAAGCTTTCTTT.